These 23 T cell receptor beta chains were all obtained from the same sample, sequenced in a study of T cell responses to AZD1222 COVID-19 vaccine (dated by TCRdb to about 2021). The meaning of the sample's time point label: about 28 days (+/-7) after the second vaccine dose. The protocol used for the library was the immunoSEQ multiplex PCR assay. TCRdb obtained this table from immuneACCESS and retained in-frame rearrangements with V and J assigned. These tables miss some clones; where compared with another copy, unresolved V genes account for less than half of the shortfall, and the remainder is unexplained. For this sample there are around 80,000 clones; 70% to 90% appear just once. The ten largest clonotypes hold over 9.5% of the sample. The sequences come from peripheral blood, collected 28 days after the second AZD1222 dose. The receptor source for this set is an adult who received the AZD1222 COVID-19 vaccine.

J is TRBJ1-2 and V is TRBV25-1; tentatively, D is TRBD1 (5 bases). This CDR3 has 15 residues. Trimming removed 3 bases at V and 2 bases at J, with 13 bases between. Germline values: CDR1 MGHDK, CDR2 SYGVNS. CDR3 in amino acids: CASSDPKGRNYGYTF. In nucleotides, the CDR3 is TGTGCCAGCAGTGACCCTAAGGGGCGCAACTATGGCTACACCTTC.

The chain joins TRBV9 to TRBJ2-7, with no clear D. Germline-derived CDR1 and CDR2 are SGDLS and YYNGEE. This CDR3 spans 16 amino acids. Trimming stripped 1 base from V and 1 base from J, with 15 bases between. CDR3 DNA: TGTGCCAGCAGCGTATCTTTAGGGATGAGTTCCTACGAGCAGTACTTC. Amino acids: CASSVSLGMSSYEQYF.

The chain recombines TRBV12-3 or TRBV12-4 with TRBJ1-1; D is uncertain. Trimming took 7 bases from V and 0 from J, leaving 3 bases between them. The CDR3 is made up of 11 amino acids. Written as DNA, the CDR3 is TGTGCCAGCAAGGTGAACACTGAAGCTTTCTTT. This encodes CASKVNTEAFF.

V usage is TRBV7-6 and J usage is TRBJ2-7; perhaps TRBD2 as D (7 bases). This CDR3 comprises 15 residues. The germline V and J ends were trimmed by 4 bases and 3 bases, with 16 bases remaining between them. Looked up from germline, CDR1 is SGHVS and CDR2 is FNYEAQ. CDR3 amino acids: CASSWEGDAIYEQYF. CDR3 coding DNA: TGTGCCAGCAGCTGGGAGGGGGACGCGATCTACGAGCAGTACTTC.

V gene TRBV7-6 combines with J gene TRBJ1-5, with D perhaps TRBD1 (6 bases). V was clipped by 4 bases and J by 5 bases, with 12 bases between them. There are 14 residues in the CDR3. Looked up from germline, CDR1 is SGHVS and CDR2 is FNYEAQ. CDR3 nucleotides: TGTGCCAGCAGCTCCGTACAGGGATATCAGCCCCAGCATTTT. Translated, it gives CASSSVQGYQPQHF.

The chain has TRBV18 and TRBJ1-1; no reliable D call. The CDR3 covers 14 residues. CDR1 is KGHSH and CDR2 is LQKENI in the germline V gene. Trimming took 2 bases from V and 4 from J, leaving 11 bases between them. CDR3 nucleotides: TGTGCCAGCTCACCAGCCCTTTCGGGCACTGAAGCTTTCTTT. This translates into CASSPALSGTEAFF.

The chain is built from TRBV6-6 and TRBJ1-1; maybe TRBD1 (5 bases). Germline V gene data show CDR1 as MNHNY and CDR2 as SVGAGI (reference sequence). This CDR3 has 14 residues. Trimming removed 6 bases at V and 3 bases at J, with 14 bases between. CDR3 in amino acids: CASRDGGGDTEAFF. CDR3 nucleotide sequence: TGTGCCAGCAGGGACGGGGGAGGTGACACTGAAGCTTTCTTT.

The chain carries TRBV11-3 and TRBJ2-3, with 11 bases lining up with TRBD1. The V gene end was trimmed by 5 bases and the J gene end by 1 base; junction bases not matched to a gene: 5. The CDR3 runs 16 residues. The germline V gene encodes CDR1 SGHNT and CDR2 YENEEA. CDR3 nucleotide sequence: TGTGCCAGCAGCACAGGACAGGGGGCAGGCACAGATACGCAGTATTTT. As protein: CASSTGQGAGTDTQYF.

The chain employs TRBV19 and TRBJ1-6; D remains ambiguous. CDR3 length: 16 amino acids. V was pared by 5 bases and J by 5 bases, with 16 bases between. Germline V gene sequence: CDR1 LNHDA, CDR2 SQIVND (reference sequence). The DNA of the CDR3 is TGTGCCAGTAGTGTAATCCCCGGACGGGATAATTCACCCCTCCACTTT. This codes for CASSVIPGRDNSPLHF.

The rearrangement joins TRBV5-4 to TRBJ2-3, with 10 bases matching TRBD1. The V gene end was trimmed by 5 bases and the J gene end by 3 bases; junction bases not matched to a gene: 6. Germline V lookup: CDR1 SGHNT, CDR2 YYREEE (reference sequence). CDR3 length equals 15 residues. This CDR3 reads CASRGRDRGTDTQYF. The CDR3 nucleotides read TGTGCCAGCAGGGGGCGGGACAGGGGTACAGATACGCAGTATTTT.

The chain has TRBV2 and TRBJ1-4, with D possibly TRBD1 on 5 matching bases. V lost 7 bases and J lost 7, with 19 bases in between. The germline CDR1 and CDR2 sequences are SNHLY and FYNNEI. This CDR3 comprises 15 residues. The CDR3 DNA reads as TGTGCCAGCATCTGGGGCGGCAGGGAAACTGAAAAACTGTTTTTT. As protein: CASIWGGRETEKLFF.

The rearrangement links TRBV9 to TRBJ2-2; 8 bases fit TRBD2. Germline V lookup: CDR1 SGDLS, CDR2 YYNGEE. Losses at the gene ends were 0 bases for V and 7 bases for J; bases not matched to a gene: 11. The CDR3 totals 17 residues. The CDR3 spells CASSVGWRGGTGGELFF. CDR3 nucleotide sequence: TGTGCCAGCAGCGTAGGATGGCGCGGGGGGACGGGCGGGGAGCTGTTTTTT.

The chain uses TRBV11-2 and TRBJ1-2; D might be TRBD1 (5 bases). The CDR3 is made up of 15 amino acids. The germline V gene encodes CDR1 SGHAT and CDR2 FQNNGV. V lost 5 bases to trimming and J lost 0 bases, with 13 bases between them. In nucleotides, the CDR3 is TGTGCCAGCAGCGTAACAGGACCTGCTAACTATGGCTACACCTTC. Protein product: CASSVTGPANYGYTF.

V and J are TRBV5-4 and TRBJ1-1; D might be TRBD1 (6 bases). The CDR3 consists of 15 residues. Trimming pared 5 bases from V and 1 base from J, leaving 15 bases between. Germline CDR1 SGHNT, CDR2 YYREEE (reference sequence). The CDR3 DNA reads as TGTGCCAGCAGTCGTGGGGGGGGCGAGAACACTGAAGCTTTCTTT. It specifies CASSRGGGENTEAFF.

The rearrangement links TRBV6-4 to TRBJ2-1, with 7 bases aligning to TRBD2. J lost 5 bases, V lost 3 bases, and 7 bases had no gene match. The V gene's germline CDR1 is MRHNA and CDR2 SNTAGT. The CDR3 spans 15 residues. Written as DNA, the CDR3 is TGTGCCAGCAGTGAAGGCACTAGCGCCCACAATGAGCAGTTCTTC. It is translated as CASSEGTSAHNEQFF.

CDR3 in DNA: TGTGCCAGCACTAGGGAAAGGGTTGAAGCTTTCTTT. Residues: CASTRERVEAFF. The chain recombines TRBV28 with TRBJ1-1; no definite D call. Germline CDR1 MDHEN, CDR2 SYDVKM. This CDR3 spans 12 amino acids. The V end was cut by 7 bases, the J end by 7 bases, with 13 bases between.

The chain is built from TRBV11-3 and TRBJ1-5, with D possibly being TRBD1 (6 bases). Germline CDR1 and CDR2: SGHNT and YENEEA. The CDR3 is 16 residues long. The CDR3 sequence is CRAHRGYHFSNQPQHF. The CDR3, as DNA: TGTAGGGCACATAGGGGGTACCACTTTAGCAATCAGCCCCAGCATTTT.

The CDR3 DNA reads as TGTGCCACCAACGGGGGGTTTAACTACAATGAGCAGTTCTTC. It encodes CATNGGFNYNEQFF. The chain has TRBV5-4 and TRBJ2-1, with 7 bases identical to TRBD2. With V trimmed by 9 bases and J by 3 bases, 9 bases remained unmatched. The CDR3 consists of 14 residues. Germline V gene lookup returns CDR1 SGHNT and CDR2 YYREEE (reference sequence). Drawing the rest from reference TRBV5-4 and TRBJ2-1, the complete variable domain is ETGVTQSPTHLIKTRGQQVTLRCSSQSGHNTVSWYQQALGQGPQFIFQYYREEENGRGNFPPRFSGLQFPNYSSELNVNALELDDSALYLCATNGGFNYNEQFFGPGTRLTVL.

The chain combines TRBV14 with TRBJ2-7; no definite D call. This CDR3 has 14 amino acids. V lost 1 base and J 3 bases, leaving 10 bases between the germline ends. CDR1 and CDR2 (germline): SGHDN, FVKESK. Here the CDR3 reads CASSQVVGNYEQYF. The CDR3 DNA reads TGTGCCAGCAGCCAAGTCGTAGGGAACTACGAGCAGTACTTC.

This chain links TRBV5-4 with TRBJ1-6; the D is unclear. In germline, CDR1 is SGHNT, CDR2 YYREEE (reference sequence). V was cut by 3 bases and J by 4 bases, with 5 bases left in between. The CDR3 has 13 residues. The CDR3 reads CASSSDYNSPLHF. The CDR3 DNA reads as TGTGCCAGCAGCTCCGATTATAATTCACCCCTCCACTTT.

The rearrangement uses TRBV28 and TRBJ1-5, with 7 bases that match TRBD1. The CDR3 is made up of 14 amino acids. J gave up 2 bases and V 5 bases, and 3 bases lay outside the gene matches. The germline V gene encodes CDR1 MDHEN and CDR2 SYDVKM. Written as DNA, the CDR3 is TGTGCCAGCAGTCTGACAGGGCGCAATCAGCCCCAGCATTTT. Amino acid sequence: CASSLTGRNQPQHF.

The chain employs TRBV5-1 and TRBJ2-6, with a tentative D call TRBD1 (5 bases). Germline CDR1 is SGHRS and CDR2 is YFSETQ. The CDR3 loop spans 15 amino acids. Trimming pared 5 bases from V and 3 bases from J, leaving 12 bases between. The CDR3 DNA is TGCGCCAGCAGTTCGACAGCTTATGGGGCCAACGTCCTGACTTTC. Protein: CASSSTAYGANVLTF.

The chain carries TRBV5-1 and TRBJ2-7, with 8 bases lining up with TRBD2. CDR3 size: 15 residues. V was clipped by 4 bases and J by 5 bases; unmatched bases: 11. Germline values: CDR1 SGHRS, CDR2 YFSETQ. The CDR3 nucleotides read TGCGCCAGCAGCCTCAGAACGGGGGGGTTAGACGAGCAGTACTTC. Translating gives CASSLRTGGLDEQYF.